This T cell receptor beta chain was observed in a study of blood T cell repertoires in COVID-19 (dated by TCRdb to the early 2020s). About the study as a whole: Collaborator samples came from the United States, Italy and Spain and covered acute and convalescent phases of COVID-19. The material from the prospective study consisted of cDNA or gDNA derived from T cells, B-cell-depleted T cells, or PBMCs. The dataset comprised deeply sampled blood TCRbeta repertoires from subjects exposed to, actively infected with, or recovered from COVID-19. A freely available public database, intended as a resource for researchers studying the immune response to SARS-CoV-2, is where the repertoires were released. The samples were drawn from the first 160 participants of the ongoing ImmuneRACE study and from 1,254 subjects provided by 6 global collaborators. Nearly every sample came with metadata listing a de-identified subject ID, COVID-19 status, age in years and sex. Where HLA class I and class II types were available, the types were taken from metadata supplied by the sample provider, not from assay-based typing. Study-level results and caveats: The quantity of clinical and demographic metadata differed by source and by participant and was supplied without curation.

The immunoSEQ Assay, a bias-controlled multiplex PCR, was used to amplify TCRbeta CDR3 regions from genomic DNA. Concerning the study's data processing: The number of nucleated cells in each sample was estimated from the amplification of reference gene primers within the assay. To quantify the absolute abundance of each unique TCRbeta CDR3 rearrangement, sequence reads were collapsed and filtered. For each sample, productive Simpson clonality was calculated as the square root of Simpson's diversity index over productive rearrangements. Not all clones reach the TCRdb copy of this immuneACCESS table, which keeps in-frame sequences only. Checked studies attribute under half of the gap to unresolved V genes and leave the rest unexplained. The V and J calls and the clone size are those of that table, but D and trimming were determined from the DNA. The sample table records about 190,000 clones; around 88% of these occur just once. Around 6% of the sample lies in the top ten.

Enrolling through a virtual design, the prospective study's participants ranged in age from roughly 18 to 90 years and lived across approximately 25 United States geographic areas. In the prospective study, cohorts were assigned on the basis of participant-reported clinical history obtained from a screening survey and a study questionnaire. Each participant in the prospective study had whole blood, serum and a nasopharyngeal or oropharyngeal swab collected by mobile phlebotomists. Over an approximately 2-month period, participants in the prospective study had the option of providing additional blood draws and questionnaires. Blood samples from the prospective study were shipped frozen or at room temperature prior to DNA extraction. On this clone: It has no known antigen specificity. There are no base qualities to consult, and no much larger clone falls within one base.

The CDR3 covers 14 residues, taking in both the cysteine and the phenylalanine. The read is trimmed to its CDR3 DNA, 42 bases read in frame from base 1. Between the V and J ends, shortened by 5 bases and 0 bases respectively, the junction contains 12 bases. According to the germline V gene, CDR1 reads SGHRS and CDR2 reads YFSETQ. The sequence came from a man aged 40-49 years with acute COVID-19. This chain is built from TRBV5-1 and TRBJ2-7, and possibly TRBD1, on 6 matching bases. The sample comprised PBMCs or T cells enriched from blood (not recorded which). In nucleotide form, the sequence is TGCGCCAGCAGACGGGACATGAGCTCCTACGAGCAGTACTTC. Protein translation: CASRRDMSSYEQYF.